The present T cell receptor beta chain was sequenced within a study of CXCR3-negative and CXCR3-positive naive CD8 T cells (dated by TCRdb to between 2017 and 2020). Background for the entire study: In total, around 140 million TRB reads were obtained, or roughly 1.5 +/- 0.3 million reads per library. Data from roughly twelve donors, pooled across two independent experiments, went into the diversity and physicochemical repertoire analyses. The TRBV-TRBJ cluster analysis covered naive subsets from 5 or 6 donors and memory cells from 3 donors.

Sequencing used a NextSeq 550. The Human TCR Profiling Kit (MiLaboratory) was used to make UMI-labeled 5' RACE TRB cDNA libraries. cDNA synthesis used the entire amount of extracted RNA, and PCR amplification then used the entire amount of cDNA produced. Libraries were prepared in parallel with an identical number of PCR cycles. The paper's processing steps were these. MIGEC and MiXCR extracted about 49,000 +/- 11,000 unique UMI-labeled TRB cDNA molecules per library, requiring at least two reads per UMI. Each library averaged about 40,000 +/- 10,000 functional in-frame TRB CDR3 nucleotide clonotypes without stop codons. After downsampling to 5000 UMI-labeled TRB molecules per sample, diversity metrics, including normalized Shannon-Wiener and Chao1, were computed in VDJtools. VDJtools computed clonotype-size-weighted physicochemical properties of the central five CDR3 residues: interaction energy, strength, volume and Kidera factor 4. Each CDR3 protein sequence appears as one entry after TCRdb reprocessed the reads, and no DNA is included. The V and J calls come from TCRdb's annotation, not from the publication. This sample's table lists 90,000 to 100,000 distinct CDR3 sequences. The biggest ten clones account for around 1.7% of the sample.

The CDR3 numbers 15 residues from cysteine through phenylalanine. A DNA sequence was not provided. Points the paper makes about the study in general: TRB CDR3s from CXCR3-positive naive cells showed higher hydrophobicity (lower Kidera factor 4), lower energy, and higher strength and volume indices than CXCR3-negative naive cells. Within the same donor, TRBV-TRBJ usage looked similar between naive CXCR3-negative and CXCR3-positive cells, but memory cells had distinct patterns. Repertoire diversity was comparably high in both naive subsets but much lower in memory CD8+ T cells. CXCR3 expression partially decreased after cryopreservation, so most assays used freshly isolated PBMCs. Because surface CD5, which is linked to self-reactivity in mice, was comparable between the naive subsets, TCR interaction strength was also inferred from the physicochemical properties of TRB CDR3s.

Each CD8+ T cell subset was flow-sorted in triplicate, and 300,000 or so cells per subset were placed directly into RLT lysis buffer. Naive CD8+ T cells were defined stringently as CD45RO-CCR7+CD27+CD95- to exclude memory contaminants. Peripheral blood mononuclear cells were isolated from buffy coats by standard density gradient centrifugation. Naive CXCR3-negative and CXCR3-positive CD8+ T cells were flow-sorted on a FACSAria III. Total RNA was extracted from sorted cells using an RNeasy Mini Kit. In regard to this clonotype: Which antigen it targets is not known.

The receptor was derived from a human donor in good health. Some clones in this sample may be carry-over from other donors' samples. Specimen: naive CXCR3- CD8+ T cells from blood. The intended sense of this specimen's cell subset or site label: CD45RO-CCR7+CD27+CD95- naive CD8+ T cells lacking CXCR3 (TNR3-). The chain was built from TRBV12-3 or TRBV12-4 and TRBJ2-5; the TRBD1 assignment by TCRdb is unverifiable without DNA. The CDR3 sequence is CASSWGDPPAETQYF.